This TCR beta chain appears in the sequencing data of a study of pediatric ulcerative colitis. Study results and limitations: Acute severe colitis showed lower rectal diversity from clonal expansions.

Sequencing depth was up to 500,000 reads per sample. Data came from immunoSEQ multiplex PCR; TCRdb stores just in-frame clones and leaves some out. The sample gives 64,000 or so clones, 75% to 85% of which show up once; 5.2% is in the top ten. Note on this clone: Its antigen is still unknown.

The blood sample was taken during the colonoscopy visit. There are 14 residues in the CDR3. The V and J ends lost 2 bases and 0 bases respectively, with 8 bases between them. The germline V gene encodes CDR1 SGDLS and CDR2 YYNGEE. The rearrangement joins TRBV9 to TRBJ2-5; weak D call: TRBD2 (6 bases). This sequence was found in a boy between 5 and 17 years old with moderate ulcerative colitis. The specimen was blood. The CDR3 is CASSVSGYQETQYF. The CDR3 DNA is TGTGCCAGCAGCGTTAGCGGTTACCAAGAGACCCAGTACTTC.